The 20 T cell receptor beta chains given below trace back to one sample, sequenced in a study of Ad26.COV2.S vaccination and SARS-CoV-2 variants. Produced via immunoSEQ multiplex PCR; TCRdb's table is partial and in-frame only. The sample records about 440,000 clones, 90% being singletons. Treatment described: around 19 received Ad26.COV2.S at low or high dose, single or two shots; about 5 received placebo; per-sample allocation not given. Specimen acquisition occurred on day 63 following the initial vaccine or placebo injection. The sample was peripheral blood, taken in a trial of Ad26.COV2.S vaccine versus placebo. These receptors all come from a person aged 18-65 years who received the Ad26.COV2.S COVID-19 vaccine or a placebo.

The V gene is TRBV7-8, the J gene TRBJ2-7, with 14 bases aligning to TRBD2. V lost 5 bases to trimming and J lost 7 bases; unmatched junction nucleotides: 7. CDR1 and CDR2 from the germline V gene are SGHVS and FQNEAQ. The CDR3 has 15 residues. This chain's CDR3 is CASSHRTSGRREQYF. In DNA form, the CDR3 reads TGTGCCAGCAGCCACCGGACTAGCGGGAGGAGGGAGCAGTACTTC.

The V and J genes are TRBV9 and TRBJ2-1, with D perhaps matching TRBD2 (6 bases). Germline V gene lookup returns CDR1 SGDLS and CDR2 YYNGEE. V lost 2 bases, J lost 4 bases, and 16 bases lay in between. The CDR3 runs 16 residues. The DNA of the CDR3 is TGTGCCAGCAGCGTCTTGGGGCGGGAAGGGTACAATGAGCAGTTCTTC. Translating gives CASSVLGREGYNEQFF.

This chain uses TRBV9 with TRBJ1-2, with D possibly being TRBD1 (5 bases). CDR1 is SGDLS, CDR2 YYNGEE, per germline. The germline V and J ends were trimmed by 3 bases and 2 bases, with 14 bases remaining between them. This CDR3 has 15 amino acids. CDR3 coding DNA: TGTGCCAGCAGCGCCACCTTGACAGCAAACTATGGCTACACCTTC. This codes for CASSATLTANYGYTF.

Only one count was recorded for this clone. The genes are TRBV7-2 and TRBJ2-5, with D maybe TRBD1 (6 bases). The CDR3 contains 14 residues. Trimming removed 3 bases from V and 5 bases from J, with 13 bases in between. Germline V lookup: CDR1 SGHTA, CDR2 FQGNSA. The CDR3 spells CASSFRTASETQYF. The CDR3 DNA sequence: TGTGCCAGCAGCTTCCGGACAGCTTCGGAGACCCAGTACTTC. The full variable domain, with the rest looked up from reference TRBV7-2 and TRBJ2-5, is GAGVSQSPSNKVTEKGKDVELRCDPISGHTALYWYRQSLGQGLEFLIYFQGNSAPDKSGLPSDRFSAERTGGSVSTLTIQRTQQEDSAVYLCASSFRTASETQYFGPGTRLLVL.

The rearrangement uses TRBV30 and TRBJ1-3; D ambiguous. The V end was cut by 4 bases, the J end by 0 bases, with 16 bases between. CDR1 and CDR2 from the germline V gene are GTSNPN and SVGIG (reference sequence). The CDR3 covers 16 residues. The CDR3 DNA reads as TGTGCCTGGACTCAGGCCGCGGGCGGCTCTGGAAACACCATATATTTT. It is translated as CAWTQAAGGSGNTIYF.

V usage is TRBV28 and J usage is TRBJ1-6; D gene uncertain. V lost 3 bases and J lost 7, with 7 bases in between. CDR3 length equals 13 residues. Germline V gene data show CDR1 as MDHEN and CDR2 as SYDVKM. The CDR3 region has the DNA TGTGCCAGCAGTTTCCCGTACAATTCACCCCTCCACTTT. As protein: CASSFPYNSPLHF.

The chain employs TRBV13 and TRBJ2-7; 7 bases are a match to TRBD2. The CDR3 has 16 amino acids. Trimming cost V 0 bases and J 3 bases; bases outside gene matches: 8. Germline-derived CDR1 and CDR2 are PRHDT and FYEKMQ (reference sequence). The CDR3 DNA follows: TGTGCCAGCAGCTTAGGTCTAGCGGAAAAATACTACGAGCAGTACTTC. Protein product: CASSLGLAEKYYEQYF.

The genes are TRBV27 and TRBJ2-3, with no clear D. Trimming shortened V by 6 bases and J by 4 bases, and 14 bases separated the two germline ends. Germline assignment: CDR1 MNHEY and CDR2 SMNVEV (reference sequence). There are 14 residues in the CDR3. CDR3 in amino acids: CASSFLELADTQYF. CDR3 bases: TGTGCCAGCAGCTTCCTAGAATTGGCAGATACGCAGTATTTT.

This clone has a single count. The chain is built from TRBV18 and TRBJ2-1; D unclear. The CDR3 runs 13 residues. V dropped 8 bases and J dropped 2 bases, with 10 bases sitting between them. Per the germline V gene, CDR1 is KGHSH and CDR2 is LQKENI. For the CDR3, the DNA is TGTGCCAGCCGAACAGACGCCTACAATGAGCAGTTCTTC. It is translated as CASRTDAYNEQFF. The whole variable domain, filled in from reference TRBV18 and TRBJ2-1, reads NAGVMQNPRHLVRRRGQEARLRCSPMKGHSHVYWYRQLPEEGLKFMVYLQKENIIDESGMPKERFSAEFPKEGPSILRIQQVVRGDSAAYFCASRTDAYNEQFFGPGTRLTVL.

The chain links TRBV7-2 to TRBJ2-3; D not resolved. The CDR3 is made up of 13 amino acids. Per the germline V gene, CDR1 is SGHTA and CDR2 is FQGNSA. The germline V and J ends were trimmed by 5 bases and 8 bases, with 14 bases remaining between them. The CDR3 spells CASSLDAPSTQYF. Written as DNA, the CDR3 is TGTGCCAGCAGCCTGGACGCGCCGAGTACGCAGTATTTT.

CDR3 loop: CASSEVGWREGETQYF. In DNA form, the CDR3 reads TGTGCCAGCAGTGAAGTGGGATGGCGGGAGGGGGAGACCCAGTACTTC. This chain links TRBV6-1 with TRBJ2-5; TRBD2 aligns across 9 bases. In germline, CDR1 is MNHNS, CDR2 SASEGT. V shed 1 base and J 5 bases; nucleotides not matched to a gene: 8. This CDR3 is 16 amino acids long.

CDR3 sequence: CASSRQGRDEQYF. The CDR3 bases are TGTGCCAGCAGCCGACAGGGGCGCGACGAGCAGTACTTC. The chain joins TRBV3-1 (or the pseudogene TRBV3-2) to TRBJ2-7; TRBD1 matches 8 bases. The CDR3 totals 13 residues. V lost 4 bases and J lost 5; bases outside the gene matches: 4. Germline loops: CDR1 LGHDT, CDR2 YNNKEL (reference sequence).

CDR3: CASSPYPGYNEQFF. The CDR3 coding sequence is TGTGCCAGCTCACCATATCCAGGCTACAATGAGCAGTTCTTC. This sequence joins TRBV18 and TRBJ2-1, with D hard to call. Per the germline V gene, CDR1 is KGHSH and CDR2 is LQKENI. This CDR3 has 14 residues. Trimming left V 2 bases short and J 3 bases short, with 8 bases between.

The chain recombines TRBV28 with TRBJ2-3; TRBD2 aligns across 7 bases. V lost 8 bases, J lost 10 bases, and 9 bases stayed unmatched. This CDR3 spans 12 amino acids. The germline V gene encodes CDR1 MDHEN and CDR2 SYDVKM. The CDR3 DNA reads TGTGCCAGCGAAGGCGGGAGTGGTGCGCAGTATTTT. As protein: CASEGGSGAQYF.

The rearrangement links TRBV15 to TRBJ1-2; TRBD1 is a possible D gene (5 bases). Trimming stripped 5 bases from V and 4 bases from J, with 20 bases between. The length of the CDR3 is 16 residues. Germline CDR1 LNHNV, CDR2 YYDKDF (reference sequence). The CDR3 reads CATSGPGPGPAYGYTF. CDR3 coding DNA: TGTGCCACCAGCGGACCGGGACCTGGACCGGCCTATGGCTACACCTTC.

This chain uses TRBV29-1 with TRBJ2-7, with 10 positions matching TRBD1. This CDR3 is 18 amino acids long. The germline gives CDR1 SQVTM, CDR2 ANQGSEA. V shed 6 bases, J shed 0 bases, and the junction held 17 bases outside the gene matches. CDR3 DNA sequence: TGCAGCGTCTTCGACAGGGGGCGCTGGCTGGCTGGCTCCTACGAGCAGTACTTC. Amino acid sequence: CSVFDRGRWLAGSYEQYF.

The V call is TRBV4-1, the J call TRBJ1-2; no clear D. The V gene's germline CDR1 is MGHRA and CDR2 YSYEKL. This CDR3 is 15 amino acids long. V lost 1 base to trimming and J lost 7 bases, with 16 bases between them. This chain's CDR3 is CASSQGVRTGGGYTF. The CDR3 DNA sequence: TGCGCCAGCAGCCAAGGGGTCAGGACGGGCGGTGGCTACACCTTC.

This clone was detected only once. The chain combines TRBV15 with TRBJ1-6, with TRBD1 matching 7 bases. The germline V gene encodes CDR1 LNHNV and CDR2 YYDKDF (reference sequence). The CDR3 is 14 residues long. After removal of 3 bases from V and 10 bases from J, the junction contained 6 bases not matched to a gene. The CDR3 here is CATSRDRTGSPLHF. The DNA for the CDR3 is TGTGCCACCAGCAGGGATCGGACAGGCTCACCCCTCCACTTT. Using reference TRBV15 and TRBJ1-6 for the parts outside the CDR3, the full variable domain is DAMVIQNPRYQVTQFGKPVTLSCSQTLNHNVMYWYQQKSSQAPKLLFHYYDKDFNNEADTPDNFQSRRPNTSFCFLDIRSPGLGDTAMYLCATSRDRTGSPLHFGNGTRLTVT.

The rearrangement joins TRBV18 to TRBJ2-2; 9 nucleotides match TRBD1. The V gene's germline CDR1 is KGHSH and CDR2 LQKENI. The V segment lost 8 bases and the J segment 0 bases; nucleotides outside the gene matches: 4. This CDR3 is built from 15 residues. The CDR3 is CASHRDRANTGELFF. The CDR3 DNA reads TGTGCCAGCCACAGGGACAGGGCGAACACCGGGGAGCTGTTTTTT.

This chain joins TRBV1 and TRBJ2-2; the table assigns TRBD2, which was not confirmed against the DNA. TRBV1 is reported as a pseudogene. The CDR3 totals 16 residues. DNA for the CDR3: TGCACCAGCGATCTCTTCCCGGGGAAGAACACCGGGGAGCTGTTTTTT. This codes for CTSDLFPGKNTGELFF.